The T cell receptor (beta chain) described here comes from a study of cytomegalovirus exposure and HLA in healthy donors. Overall study findings and caveats: A later analysis linked a missense variant in DCLRE1C to the trimming of TCR beta V and J genes. The study dropped some indistinguishable V segments, TRBV6-2 and TRBV6-3 among them.

PCR primers comprised 60 Vbeta and 13 Jbeta primers. This table comes from immunoSEQ multiplex PCR, and its TCRdb copy is limited to in-frame clones, with some not included. The data show 75,000 to 80,000 clones, less than 80% seen once. The CDR3 has 15 residues. Trimming left V 1 base short and J 0 bases short, with 9 bases between. The germline gives CDR1 LGHNA, CDR2 YNFKEQ. For this clone: Antigen: not known.

This clonotype was sampled from a woman aged 40 to 49 in good health and CMV-seropositive. The V and J genes are TRBV4-2 and TRBJ1-2, with no clear D. Input material: PBMCs. CDR3 DNA sequence: TGTGCCAGCAGCCAAGGTGGTACGGCTAACTATGGCTACACCTTC. Protein: CASSQGGTANYGYTF.